This TCR beta chain emerged from a study of cytomegalovirus exposure and HLA in healthy donors. Across the whole study: Early released data comprised some 91 million unique TCRs from HLA-typed donors. General observations from the study: In a later analysis, productive TCRs from donors in an Asian-associated ancestry cluster reportedly carried fewer N-insertions than the cohort mean. TRBV6-2, TRBV6-3 and some other V segments were excluded as indistinguishable.

With regard to this clone: Its matching antigen is unknown.

PCR amplification relied on 60 Vbeta primers (plus 13 Jbeta primers). Assay used: immunoSEQ multiplex PCR; TCRdb lists only in-frame clones, some missing. The sample has about 160,000 clones, about four fifths seen once. The germline V and J ends were trimmed by 0 bases and 0 bases, with 7 bases remaining between them. There are 15 residues in the CDR3. From germline, CDR1 is SGHRS and CDR2 YFSETQ. V gene TRBV5-1 combines with J gene TRBJ2-1, with D hard to call. The source of this sequence is a girl aged 10 to 17 in good health and CMV-seropositive. The sample consisted of PBMCs. The CDR3 reads CASSLGASSYNEQFF. Written as DNA, the CDR3 is TGCGCCAGCAGCTTGGGCGCGAGCTCCTACAATGAGCAGTTCTTC.